Listed below are T cell receptor beta chains from one sample, sequenced in a study of shared clonotypes between healthy human individuals. Sequencing used immunoSEQ multiplex PCR; TCRdb keeps in-frame clones, though not all of them. The table includes roughly 770,000 clones, around 96% detected once. Sequencing used naive CD8+ T cells sorted from blood. The receptors here all came from a man aged 30-40 years in good health. CDR3s include the opening cysteine and the closing phenylalanine or tryptophan. Each record gives: V gene, CDR3 length, CDR3 protein.

V gene: TRBV19; CDR3 length: 12; CDR3 protein: CASSIGLDEQFF
V gene: TRBV4-3; CDR3 length: 15; CDR3 protein: CASSQDVGSLETQYF
V gene: TRBV6-4; CDR3 length: 14; CDR3 protein: CASSGGGNTGELFF
V gene: TRBV7-9; CDR3 length: 15; CDR3 protein: CASSRLDGHTDTQYF
V gene: TRBV6-5; CDR3 length: 15; CDR3 protein: CASRVTSANSETQYF
V gene: TRBV7-9; CDR3 length: 18; CDR3 protein: CASSYLAGVAHVTDTQYF
V gene: TRBV6-6; CDR3 length: 11; CDR3 protein: CAVGQGVEQYF
V gene: TRBV27; CDR3 length: 13; CDR3 protein: CASRGQGDTEAFF
V gene: TRBV27; CDR3 length: 13; CDR3 protein: CASSLGGTYEQYF
V gene: TRBV25-1; CDR3 length: 13; CDR3 protein: CASGWRFGDEQYF
V gene: TRBV18; CDR3 length: 15; CDR3 protein: CASSPPPFDTGELFF
V gene: TRBV7-9; CDR3 length: 18; CDR3 protein: CASSFRTGEAGSYNEQFF
V gene: TRBV5-6; CDR3 length: 16; CDR3 protein: CASSTRGAGVGTEAFF
V gene: TRBV10-2; CDR3 length: 16; CDR3 protein: CASSENPGNSNQPQHF
V gene: TRBV5-6; CDR3 length: 13; CDR3 protein: CASSIGQYNEQFF
V gene: TRBV7-8; CDR3 length: 13; CDR3 protein: CASSPSRYREAFF
V gene: TRBV15; CDR3 length: 16; CDR3 protein: CATSRALTDSNQPQHF
V gene: TRBV18; CDR3 length: 14; CDR3 protein: CASSPPSGPSEQFF
V gene: TRBV28; CDR3 length: 12; CDR3 protein: CASSLDYNEQFF
V gene: TRBV2; CDR3 length: 15; CDR3 protein: CASSGTSGIRYEQYF
V gene: TRBV29-1; CDR3 length: 13; CDR3 protein: CSVEQGEGYGYTF
V gene: TRBV7-9; CDR3 length: 11; CDR3 protein: CASSYRGTQYF
V gene: TRBV28; CDR3 length: 15; CDR3 protein: CASSFLSAGGYEQYF
V gene: TRBV7-9; CDR3 length: 16; CDR3 protein: CASSLAAWGRNYEQYF